This T cell receptor beta chain was recorded in a study of T cell changes during pregnancy in multiple sclerosis. Germline CDR1 reads MNHEY; CDR2 reads SVGAGI. The CDR3 extends over 15 amino acids. V was clipped by 6 bases and J by 4 bases; unmatched bases: 7. Using immunoSEQ multiplex PCR, the repertoire was profiled, and TCRdb retains in-frame clones only, with some absent. Seen here are approximately 85,000 clones, 94% observed once, and the top ten hold 2% to 2.5%. V usage is TRBV6-5 and J usage is TRBJ1-1, with 11 bases lining up with TRBD1. The receptor comes from a female donor with multiple sclerosis, enrolled in a pregnancy study. The specimen comprised peripheral blood, sampled in the third trimester of pregnancy. CDR3: CASRPRDRGTTEAFF. The CDR3, as DNA: TGTGCCAGCAGACCCCGGGACAGGGGGACCACTGAAGCTTTCTTT.